The 27 T cell receptor beta chains listed next were all sequenced from one sample in a study of CD8+ T cells in alopecia areata (dated by TCRdb to between 2018 and 2020). The label giving this sample's treatment or condition can be read as: oral pan-JAK inhibitor, 5-10 mg twice daily. Preparation of the library involved the immunoSEQ multiplex PCR assay. RNA was extracted from all samples and reverse transcribed into cDNA as template for TCR sequencing. In TCRdb, the immuneACCESS table is reduced to in-frame sequences with V and J assigned. These tables do not hold every clone; where another copy was compared, an unresolved V gene accounts for under half, and the others remain unexplained. The sample has fewer than 250,000 clones on record, roughly 40% of them singletons. Roughly 2.6% of the sample rests with the top ten. Specimen: CD4+ T cells sorted from blood, collected at approximately week 37, from a patient treated with tofacitinib. Receptor source: a human donor with alopecia areata.

This clone has just one count. J is TRBJ2-7 and V is TRBV2; D possibly corresponds to TRBD1 (5 bases). This CDR3 is built from 12 residues. The V end lost 7 bases, the J end lost 0 bases, and 7 bases lay between the germline ends. Germline V gene sequence: CDR1 SNHLY, CDR2 FYNNEI. CDR3 sequence: CASNGASYEQYF. CDR3 DNA: TGTGCCAGCAATGGGGCCTCCTACGAGCAGTACTTC.

This chain connects TRBV5-1 to TRBJ2-1, with 9 bases fitting TRBD2. Germline V gene sequence: CDR1 SGHRS, CDR2 YFSETQ. This CDR3 comprises 14 residues. The trim removed 0 bases at V and 5 bases at J, leaving 0 bases unmatched. The CDR3 protein is CASSLGLADNEQFF. CDR3 bases: TGCGCCAGCAGCTTGGGACTAGCGGACAATGAGCAGTTCTTC.

The chain has TRBV5-1 and TRBJ2-5; D may be TRBD1 (8 bases). Germline V gene sequence: CDR1 SGHRS, CDR2 YFSETQ. The length of the CDR3 is 15 residues. The V gene lost 2 bases and the J gene lost 1 base, with 12 bases spanning the gap. CDR3 protein: CASSFTGGVQETQYF. In DNA form, the CDR3 reads TGCGCCAGCAGCTTTACAGGGGGGGTCCAAGAGACCCAGTACTTC. Full variable domain (remainder filled in from reference TRBV5-1 and TRBJ2-5): KAGVTQTPRYLIKTRGQQVTLSCSPISGHRSVSWYQQTPGQGLQFLFEYFSETQRNKGNFPGRFSGRQFSNSRSEMNVSTLELGDSALYLCASSFTGGVQETQYFGPGTRLLVL.

Only a few counts were recorded for this clone. The rearrangement uses TRBV30 and TRBJ2-5; TRBD2 aligns across 7 bases. V lost 0 bases, J lost 5 bases, and 6 bases stayed unmatched. This CDR3 is 14 amino acids long. In germline, CDR1 is GTSNPN, CDR2 SVGIG (reference sequence). CDR3 coding DNA: TGTGCCTGGAGTGTACTGCTGGGAGGGGAGACCCAGTACTTC. It yields the protein CAWSVLLGGETQYF.

V usage is TRBV5-1 and J usage is TRBJ2-7, with 13 bases that match TRBD2. The ends lost 4 bases at V and 4 bases at J; junction bases unmatched: 8. Germline CDR1 is SGHRS and CDR2 is YFSETQ. The CDR3 sequence is 16 residues long. This CDR3 reads CASSQLAGGPEYEQYF. Written as DNA, the CDR3 is TGCGCCAGCAGCCAACTAGCGGGAGGGCCTGAGTACGAGCAGTACTTC. Drawing the rest from reference TRBV5-1 and TRBJ2-7, the complete variable domain is KAGVTQTPRYLIKTRGQQVTLSCSPISGHRSVSWYQQTPGQGLQFLFEYFSETQRNKGNFPGRFSGRQFSNSRSEMNVSTLELGDSALYLCASSQLAGGPEYEQYFGPGTRLTVT.

This clone has more than one count but fewer than ten. The chain is built from TRBV4-2 and TRBJ2-2; 10 nucleotides align to TRBD2. J lost 5 bases, V lost 0 bases, and 9 bases had no gene match. CDR3 size: 18 residues. The germline CDR1 and CDR2 sequences are LGHNA and YNFKEQ. The CDR3 DNA follows: TGTGCCAGCAGCCAAGAGCAGCAGCGGGAGGGAATTACCGGGGAGCTGTTTTTT. Translated: CASSQEQQREGITGELFF.

The CDR3 spells CASTAESTDTQYF. The CDR3 nucleotides read TGTGCCAGCACAGCGGAGAGCACAGATACGCAGTATTTT. The genes are TRBV6-5 and TRBJ2-3; the D gene is possibly TRBD2 (5 bases). The germline CDR1 and CDR2 sequences are MNHEY and SVGAGI. CDR3 size: 13 residues. V lost 7 bases and J lost 0, with 8 bases in between.

V and J are TRBV11-3 and TRBJ2-5, with D perhaps matching TRBD2 (6 bases). The CDR3 extends over 15 amino acids. Germline V gene lookup returns CDR1 SGHNT and CDR2 YENEEA. Trimming pared 1 base from V and 5 bases from J, leaving 14 bases between. Here the CDR3 DNA reads TGTGCCAGCAGCTTAGGTGCGGGAACTGTGGAGACCCAGTACTTC. Protein product: CASSLGAGTVETQYF.

This clone has only one observation. The rearrangement uses TRBV30 and TRBJ1-4, with D maybe TRBD1 (6 bases). V was pared by 2 bases and J by 12 bases, with 16 bases between. The CDR3 covers 13 residues. Germline V gene sequence: CDR1 GTSNPN, CDR2 SVGIG (reference sequence). CDR3 residues: CAWSPDRGGELFF. Written as DNA, the CDR3 is TGTGCCTGGAGTCCGGACCGAGGGGGTGAACTGTTTTTT.

The rearrangement links TRBV30 to TRBJ2-7; TRBD2 aligns across 11 bases. Germline V gives CDR1 GTSNPN, CDR2 SVGIG (reference sequence). V lost 3 bases, J lost 4 bases, and 5 bases stayed unmatched. The CDR3 runs to 14 residues. For the CDR3, the DNA is TGTGCCTGGAGCAGACTAGCGGGATATTACGAGCAGTACTTC. Translation gives CAWSRLAGYYEQYF.

The CDR3 reads CSGVLAGPSDTQYF. CDR3 DNA: TGCAGCGGGGTACTAGCGGGGCCATCAGATACGCAGTATTTT. This chain joins TRBV29-1 and TRBJ2-3; 10 nucleotides line up with TRBD2. CDR1 and CDR2 (germline): SQVTM, ANQGSEA. This CDR3 contains 14 residues. The V segment lost 7 bases and the J segment 4 bases; nucleotides outside the gene matches: 8.

This chain links TRBV20-1 with TRBJ2-7; no reliable D call. The CDR3 consists of 11 residues. The V gene lost 5 bases and the J gene lost 1 base, with 6 bases spanning the gap. Germline V gene data show CDR1 as DFQATT and CDR2 as SNEGSKA (reference sequence). The CDR3 protein is CSALRSYEQYF. The DNA for the CDR3 is TGCAGTGCTCTTCGATCCTACGAGCAGTACTTC.

This clone occurred once. The chain recombines TRBV30 with TRBJ2-7, with unresolved D. Trimming removed 3 bases from V and 3 bases from J, with 3 bases in between. Germline loops: CDR1 GTSNPN, CDR2 SVGIG (reference sequence). The CDR3 length is 10 residues. DNA of the CDR3: TGTGCCTGGAGCGGCTACGAGCAGTACTTC. The encoded protein is CAWSGYEQYF.

The chain joins TRBV29-1 to TRBJ1-1; 8 bases agree with TRBD1. CDR3 size: 14 residues. Per germline, CDR1 SQVTM and CDR2 ANQGSEA. V trimming: 3 bases; J trimming: 0 bases; junction bases outside the gene matches: 3. CDR3 region: CSVDQTGVNTEAFF. CDR3 coding DNA: TGCAGCGTTGATCAGACAGGGGTGAACACTGAAGCTTTCTTT.

This chain links TRBV7-2 with TRBJ2-2; 7 bases are a match to TRBD1. CDR3 length: 14 residues. The V gene's germline CDR1 is SGHTA and CDR2 FQGNSA. After removal of 7 bases from V and 2 bases from J, the junction contained 4 bases not matched to a gene. The CDR3 spells CASTRDSNTGELFF. CDR3 in DNA: TGTGCCAGCACCCGGGACAGTAACACCGGGGAGCTGTTTTTT.

The V and J genes are TRBV5-1 and TRBJ2-7; 7 positions match TRBD1. This CDR3 comprises 13 residues. With 4 bases clipped from V and 7 bases from J, the junction kept 8 bases outside the gene matches. Germline-derived CDR1 and CDR2 are SGHRS and YFSETQ. CDR3 protein: CASSPRTGGEQYF. CDR3 coding DNA: TGCGCCAGCAGCCCCCGGACAGGAGGAGAGCAGTACTTC.

The table lists this clone with a few counts. V and J are TRBV4-3 and TRBJ2-6, with 14 bases matching TRBD2. Trimming took 2 bases from V and 1 from J; bases not matched to a gene: 4. The CDR3 consists of 19 residues. Germline loops: CDR1 LGHNA, CDR2 YSLEER. The CDR3 DNA is TGCGCCAGCAGCCAAAAGGGGACTAGCGGGAGTTCTGGGGCCAACGTCCTGACTTTC. This gives the protein CASSQKGTSGSSGANVLTF.

CDR3 loop: CSVFGQGKGLAYNEQFF. CDR3 bases: TGCAGCGTTTTTGGACAGGGGAAGGGACTAGCTTACAATGAGCAGTTCTTC. The V and J genes are TRBV29-1 and TRBJ2-1; D possibly matches TRBD1 or TRBD2 (9 bases each). The CDR3 length is 17 residues. With 5 bases removed from V and 4 bases from J, the gap between germline ends came to 24 bases. In germline, CDR1 is SQVTM, CDR2 ANQGSEA.

The gene calls are TRBV5-4 and TRBJ2-3, with TRBD1 identical over 7 bases. V shed 4 bases, J shed 4 bases, and the junction held 6 bases outside the gene matches. This CDR3 is built from 14 residues. Germline CDR1 and CDR2: SGHNT and YYREEE (reference sequence). The CDR3, as DNA: TGTGCCAGCAGCGACGGGACAGTCGCAGATACGCAGTATTTT. It encodes CASSDGTVADTQYF. The full variable domain, completed using reference TRBV5-4 and TRBJ2-3, is ETGVTQSPTHLIKTRGQQVTLRCSSQSGHNTVSWYQQALGQGPQFIFQYYREEENGRGNFPPRFSGLQFPNYSSELNVNALELDDSALYLCASSDGTVADTQYFGPGTRLTVL.

This chain joins TRBV11-2 and TRBJ2-7; D unclear. The CDR3 extends over 13 amino acids. V lost 1 base and J lost 4, with 8 bases in between. Germline-derived CDR1 and CDR2 are SGHAT and FQNNGV. The chain's CDR3 is CASSLGPDYEQYF. The CDR3 DNA sequence: TGTGCCAGCAGCTTAGGCCCGGATTACGAGCAGTACTTC.

The chain is built from TRBV20-1 and TRBJ2-1, with D hard to call. Trimming stripped 6 bases from V and 5 bases from J, with 8 bases between. Germline V gives CDR1 DFQATT, CDR2 SNEGSKA (reference sequence). The CDR3 spans 11 residues. The CDR3 region has the DNA TGCAGTGCCGTCACCCACAATGAGCAGTTCTTC. Translated, it gives CSAVTHNEQFF.

This clone was seen a handful of times. The chain uses TRBV4-3 and TRBJ2-7; the match to TRBD2 covers 7 bases. Germline CDR1 reads LGHNA; CDR2 reads YSLEER. The V and J ends lost 2 bases and 3 bases, in that order; junction bases with no gene match: 10. There are 16 residues in the CDR3. Here the CDR3 reads CASSQNRLAALYEQYF. Written as DNA, the CDR3 is TGCGCCAGCAGCCAAAACCGGCTAGCGGCCCTCTACGAGCAGTACTTC.

This sequence joins TRBV5-1 and TRBJ1-2, with D possibly being TRBD1 (6 bases). V lost 5 bases to trimming and J lost 4 bases, with 18 bases between them. Looked up from germline, CDR1 is SGHRS and CDR2 is YFSETQ. The CDR3 spans 15 residues. CDR3 amino acids: CASRPPTGAAYGYTF. In DNA form, the CDR3 reads TGCGCCAGCAGACCCCCGACAGGCGCAGCCTATGGCTACACCTTC.

The J gene is TRBJ2-7, the V gene TRBV25-1, with TRBD1 as a possible D gene (5 bases). The CDR3 has 13 residues. Trimming pared 8 bases from V and 6 bases from J, leaving 17 bases between. From germline, CDR1 is MGHDK and CDR2 SYGVNS. This CDR3 reads CASAGYGLGEQYF. DNA for the CDR3: TGTGCCAGCGCAGGGTACGGATTGGGCGAGCAGTACTTC.

The chain joins TRBV7-2 to TRBJ1-2; D unclear. Trimming shortened V by 4 bases and J by 5 bases, and 17 bases separated the two germline ends. CDR1 and CDR2 from the germline V gene are SGHTA and FQGNSA. The CDR3 has 15 amino acids. In DNA form, the CDR3 reads TGTGCCAGCAGCTCAATTATGCAAGTAGCTTATGGCTACACCTTC. Its translation is CASSSIMQVAYGYTF.

In this sample, this clone turned up a few times. The chain combines TRBV4-1 with TRBJ1-5, with D perhaps matching TRBD1 (5 bases). Germline CDR1 MGHRA, CDR2 YSYEKL. The CDR3 is 19 amino acids. Trimming took off 1 base at V and 0 bases at J, with 19 bases between the two ends. CDR3 loop: CASSQGWAGLPTSNQPQHF. CDR3 nucleotides: TGCGCCAGCAGCCAAGGGTGGGCAGGGCTACCTACTAGCAATCAGCCCCAGCATTTT.

The table lists this clone with a few counts. The chain combines TRBV29-1 with TRBJ2-1, with D tentatively TRBD2 (5 bases). V was trimmed by 4 bases and J by 0 bases, leaving 7 bases between them. The germline gives CDR1 SQVTM, CDR2 ANQGSEA. The CDR3 sequence is 13 residues long. CDR3 nucleotides: TGCAGCGTTGTTGGGAGCTCCTACAATGAGCAGTTCTTC. Amino acid sequence: CSVVGSSYNEQFF.